This T cell receptor (beta chain) stems from a study of T cell repertoires in cytomegalovirus infection. Study at large: Through public TCR beta signatures, both CMV infection and matching HLA type were indicated. Study observations and caveats: Based on cumulative public TCR beta family frequency, carriers of CMV plus the relevant HLA were identified. Dominating the ex vivo response were TCR beta clonotypes that were CMV-specific and HLA-C-restricted.

V lost 5 bases and J lost 3; bases outside the gene matches: 6. This CDR3 is 14 amino acids long. The germline V gene has CDR1 MNHEY and CDR2 SVGAGI. This clonotype was seen a few times. Its specificity is unknown. TCRdb processed the reads anew with MiXCR; each CDR3 protein has one entry. Of 630,000 or so distinct CDR3 sequences detected, roughly 26% appear once; the ten largest clones hold less than 10%. The V gene is TRBV6-5, the J gene TRBJ2-5; 7 bases align to TRBD2. The sample was CD8+ T cells from PBMCs. The receptor's source is a human donor in good health (CMV status not recorded). Some clones in this sample may be carry-over from other donors' samples. CDR3 in DNA: TGTGCCAGCAGTCCTTCCGGACTAGAAGAGACCCAGTACTTC. It encodes CASSPSGLEETQYF.